The 17 T cell receptor beta chains below all came from one sample that was sequenced in a study of shared clonotypes between healthy human individuals. Measured with immunoSEQ multiplex PCR; TCRdb has only the in-frame clones, and not every one. The sample gives about 460,000 clones, roughly three quarters of which show up once; around 12% is in the top ten. The sample comprised PBMCs. Receptor source: a woman aged 40-49 years in good health. Some clones in this sample may be carry-over from other donors' samples.

A few counts support this clone. V gene TRBV6-5 combines with J gene TRBJ2-4, with D possibly being TRBD2 (5 bases). With 4 bases removed from V and 4 bases from J, the gap between germline ends came to 11 bases. Germline V CDR1 and CDR2: MNHEY, SVGAGI. The CDR3 contains 14 residues. The CDR3 DNA reads as TGTGCCAGCAGTTCGGGATCTAGGAAAAACATTCAGTACTTC. Translation: CASSSGSRKNIQYF.

The rearrangement joins TRBV2 to TRBJ2-5, with D hard to call. Per the germline V gene, CDR1 is SNHLY and CDR2 is FYNNEI. The CDR3 spans 13 residues. Trimming left V 4 bases short and J 1 base short, with 7 bases between. The CDR3 nucleotides are TGTGCCAGCAGTGTGCACAGCCAAGAGACCCAGTACTTC. Protein sequence: CASSVHSQETQYF.

This rearrangement joins TRBV5-8 to TRBJ2-7; TRBD2 agrees at 14 bases. There are 17 residues in the CDR3. V dropped 3 bases and J dropped 1; count of bases not matched to a gene: 6. The germline V gene encodes CDR1 SGHTS and CDR2 YDEGEE. Written as DNA, the CDR3 is TGTGCCAGCAGCTGGGGGACTAGCGGGAGCATATCCTACGAGCAGTACTTC. Translating it yields CASSWGTSGSISYEQYF.

The chain uses TRBV13 and TRBJ1-5, with 7 bases that match TRBD1. The CDR3 is made up of 16 amino acids. Germline V lookup: CDR1 PRHDT, CDR2 FYEKMQ (reference sequence). V dropped 5 bases and J dropped 2; count of bases not matched to a gene: 9. The CDR3 region is CASSKTQGIRNQPQHF. CDR3 DNA: TGTGCCAGCAGCAAAACACAGGGGATACGCAATCAGCCCCAGCATTTT.

This clone was detected a few times. The chain recombines TRBV29-1 with TRBJ2-5; TRBD1 matches at 7 bases. CDR1 SQVTM and CDR2 ANQGSEA come from the germline V gene. The CDR3 is made up of 13 amino acids. J was trimmed by 1 base and V by 6 bases; bases with no gene match: 5. CDR3 region: CSVHRGRQETQYF. DNA of the CDR3: TGCAGCGTACACAGGGGTCGCCAAGAGACCCAGTACTTC.

The V and J genes are TRBV2 and TRBJ2-6; D is tentatively TRBD1 or TRBD2 (5 bases each). CDR1 is SNHLY, CDR2 FYNNEI, per germline. The CDR3 contains 17 residues. Deletions cut 7 bases from V and 3 bases from J, with 19 bases between. This CDR3 reads CASKVRGLSGGANVLTF. In DNA form, the CDR3 reads TGTGCCAGCAAGGTGAGGGGATTGTCTGGTGGGGCCAACGTCCTGACTTTC.

This clone turned up a few times. A much larger clonotype is one base distant, so this may be a read error. This chain joins TRBV2 and TRBJ1-2; D gene uncertain. Trimming pared 6 bases from V and 4 bases from J, leaving 6 bases between. In germline, CDR1 is SNHLY, CDR2 FYNNEI. This CDR3 is built from 11 residues. Here the CDR3 reads CASSFAYGYTF. The CDR3 bases are TGTGCCAGCAGCTTCGCCTATGGCTACACCTTC. Filled out from reference TRBV2 and TRBJ1-2, the complete variable domain reads EPEVTQTPSHQVTQMGQEVILRCVPISNHLYFYWYRQILGQKVEFLVSFYNNEISEKSEIFDDQFSVERPDGSNFTLKIRSTKLEDSAMYFCASSFAYGYTFGSGTRLTVV.

The V gene is TRBV5-4, the J gene TRBJ2-2, with D hard to call. The V and J ends lost 7 bases and 7 bases respectively, with 11 bases between them. CDR1 SGHNT and CDR2 YYREEE come from the germline V gene (reference sequence). This CDR3 spans 12 amino acids. DNA of the CDR3: TGTGCCAGCCGCCTCCTAGGCGGGGAGCTGTTTTTT. Protein sequence: CASRLLGGELFF. The full variable domain, rest sourced from reference TRBV5-4 and TRBJ2-2, is ETGVTQSPTHLIKTRGQQVTLRCSSQSGHNTVSWYQQALGQGPQFIFQYYREEENGRGNFPPRFSGLQFPNYSSELNVNALELDDSALYLCASRLLGGELFFGEGSRLTVL.

J is TRBJ1-5 and V is TRBV28, with TRBD1 matching over 9 bases. The CDR3 loop spans 16 amino acids. With V trimmed by 3 bases and J by 6 bases, 9 bases remained unmatched. The germline V gene encodes CDR1 MDHEN and CDR2 SYDVKM. The CDR3: CASSFSMGQGGQPQHF. For the CDR3, the DNA is TGTGCCAGCAGTTTCTCTATGGGACAGGGTGGTCAGCCCCAGCATTTT.

Comments on this clone: The junction departs from germline at one end; a sequencing error may be responsible. The chain carries TRBV19 and TRBJ1-4; 7 nucleotides line up with TRBD1. The V gene's germline CDR1 is LNHDA and CDR2 SQIVND (reference sequence). The CDR3 length is 14 residues. CDR3 sequence reads: CASKTGTANEKLFF. The CDR3 region has the DNA TGTGCCAGTAAGACCGGGACAGCTAACGAAAAACTGTTTTTT.

The chain joins TRBV25-1 to TRBJ2-7; D call uncertain. Germline lookup yields CDR1 MGHDK and CDR2 SYGVNS. Trimming stripped 3 bases from V and 0 bases from J, with 12 bases between. This CDR3 comprises 15 residues. As DNA, the CDR3 is TGTGCCAGCAGTGAGGCAGGACCGAGCTCCTACGAGCAGTACTTC. Translating gives CASSEAGPSSYEQYF.

V usage is TRBV28 and J usage is TRBJ2-7; tentatively, D is TRBD1 (6 bases). The germline V gene encodes CDR1 MDHEN and CDR2 SYDVKM. Trimming left V 3 bases short and J 3 bases short, with 9 bases between. This CDR3 is built from 13 residues. CDR3 loop: CASSLGTYYEQYF. CDR3 coding DNA: TGTGCCAGCAGTTTGGGGACATACTACGAGCAGTACTTC.

A note on this clone: It is likely a read error: a sequence one base away is far more abundant. The rearrangement links TRBV2 to TRBJ2-4; 7 bases map to TRBD1. There are 12 residues in the CDR3. Germline V lookup: CDR1 SNHLY, CDR2 FYNNEI. J lost 6 bases, V lost 4 bases, and 0 bases had no gene match. In DNA form, the CDR3 reads TGTGCCAGCAGTGGGGACAGAAACATTCAGTACTTC. Translated: CASSGDRNIQYF.

The chain has TRBV6-1 and TRBJ1-2; D is unresolved. CDR3 length: 13 residues. Trimming left V 8 bases short and J 7 bases short, with 17 bases between. The germline CDR1 and CDR2 sequences are MNHNS and SASEGT. CDR3 amino acids: CASSQEPTLGYTF. CDR3 nucleotide sequence: TGTGCCAGCTCCCAAGAACCTACTCTTGGCTACACCTTC.

The V call is TRBV5-1, the J call TRBJ1-3, with D hard to call. The CDR3 has 14 residues. Germline lookup yields CDR1 SGHRS and CDR2 YFSETQ. V lost 0 bases, J lost 0 bases, and 4 bases lay in between. The CDR3 nucleotides read TGCGCCAGCAGCTTGGCATACTCTGGAAACACCATATATTTT. As protein: CASSLAYSGNTIYF.

The CDR3: CASSFGLAGAGEQFF. CDR3 sequence (DNA): TGCGCCAGCAGCTTTGGACTAGCGGGAGCTGGTGAGCAGTTCTTC. This chain links TRBV5-1 with TRBJ2-1; the match to TRBD2 covers 13 bases. The J segment lost 9 bases and the V segment lost 2 bases, leaving 5 bases of the junction unmatched. The CDR3 contains 15 residues. In germline, CDR1 is SGHRS, CDR2 YFSETQ.

Notes on this clone: Since a far larger clone is one base different, this is likely a read error. The chain employs TRBV4-2 and TRBJ2-7; D assignment may be TRBD1 or TRBD2 (5 bases each). This CDR3 is 13 amino acids long. Germline values: CDR1 LGHNA, CDR2 YNFKEQ. CDR3 nucleotides: TGTGCCAGCAGCCAATCCCCGCAAGGGGAGCAGTGCTTC. Protein: CASSQSPQGEQCF.